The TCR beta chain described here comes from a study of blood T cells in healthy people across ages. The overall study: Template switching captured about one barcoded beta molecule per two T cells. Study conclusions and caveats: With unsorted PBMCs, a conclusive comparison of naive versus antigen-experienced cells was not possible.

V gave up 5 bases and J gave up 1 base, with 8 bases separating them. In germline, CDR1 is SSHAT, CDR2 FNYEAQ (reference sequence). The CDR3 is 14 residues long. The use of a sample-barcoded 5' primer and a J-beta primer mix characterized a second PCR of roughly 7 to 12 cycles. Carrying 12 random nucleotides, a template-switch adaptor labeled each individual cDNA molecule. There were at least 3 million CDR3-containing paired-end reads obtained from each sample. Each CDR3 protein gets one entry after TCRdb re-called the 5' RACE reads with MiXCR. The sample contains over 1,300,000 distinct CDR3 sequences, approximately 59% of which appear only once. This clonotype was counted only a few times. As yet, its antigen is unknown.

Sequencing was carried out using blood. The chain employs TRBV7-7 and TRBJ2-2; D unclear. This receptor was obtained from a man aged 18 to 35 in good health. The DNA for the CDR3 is TGTGCCAGCAGCGCAAACCAGAACACCGGGGAGCTGTTTTTT. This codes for CASSANQNTGELFF.